The sequence of this T cell receptor (beta chain) was determined in a study of T cells in Graves' hyperthyroidism and ophthalmopathy. In the study overall: Specimen type is peripheral blood, collected at initial diagnosis prior to any treatment.

This clonotype was observed at least ten times. Its antigen is not identified. Template material for amplifying TCR beta CDR3 regions consisted of RNA transcripts. The study used the HTBI primer set for a first-round RT-PCR of the TCR CDR3. TCRdb re-derived calls from the multiplex PCR reads in MiXCR, one entry per CDR3 protein. The table lists a few hundred thousand distinct CDR3 sequences, about 15% of them singletons. Whole-study findings and limits: Blood also contained most expanded thyroid clonotypes above 0.001.

V was shortened by 4 bases and J by 4 bases, with 11 bases between the two germline ends. The CDR3 runs to 12 residues. Germline V lookup: CDR1 DFQATT, CDR2 SNEGSKA (reference sequence). Disease lasting under 3 months, a NOSPECS grade of at least 4, and a Clinical Activity Score of at least 3 were features of the ophthalmopathy patients. The TCR originated in a woman aged 55-69 years with Graves' ophthalmopathy. The sample consisted of blood. V usage is TRBV20-1 and J usage is TRBJ2-7, with unresolved D. The CDR3 DNA reads as TGCAGTGCTACCCCCCCTAGATACGAGCAGTACTTC. The encoded protein is CSATPPRYEQYF.